The 8 T cell receptor beta chains in this list originate from one sample, sequenced in a study of control samples from healthy donors and cancer patients (dated by TCRdb to the early 2020s). Library method: the immunoSEQ multiplex PCR assay. TCRdb stores this immuneACCESS table with in-frame sequences only. Part of the clones is absent; in the studies checked, under half of the shortfall reflects unresolved V genes, and no reason is known for the rest. The sample table shows tens of thousands of clones, and about 88% are seen once. About 8.6% of the sample lies in the top ten. Sequencing was carried out using PBMCs. All receptors come from a woman aged 50 to 60 with colorectal cancer.

This chain links TRBV4-1 with TRBJ2-2; D not resolved. This CDR3 has 14 amino acids. V shed 4 bases and J shed 4 bases, with 10 bases lying between them. Germline V CDR1 and CDR2: MGHRA, YSYEKL. The CDR3 sequence: CASSPLGFTGELFF. For the CDR3, the DNA is TGCGCCAGCAGCCCCCTTGGATTCACCGGGGAGCTGTTTTTT.

This chain links TRBV6-1 with TRBJ2-2; a weak D match, TRBD2 (6 bases). Per germline, CDR1 MNHNS and CDR2 SASEGT. V lost 0 bases and J lost 3, with 11 bases in between. This CDR3 comprises 16 residues. The CDR3 nucleotides read TGTGCCAGCAGTGAAGCGGCGGGGCGCGACACCGGGGAGCTGTTTTTT. Amino acid sequence: CASSEAAGRDTGELFF.

The chain uses TRBV7-9 and TRBJ2-3, with D unclear. The CDR3 is made up of 14 amino acids. Germline V gene sequence: CDR1 SEHNR, CDR2 FQNEAQ (reference sequence). V gave up 5 bases and J gave up 0 bases, with 9 bases separating them. The CDR3 DNA is TGTGCCAGCAGCCCCCTACAGAGCACAGATACGCAGTATTTT. Encoded protein: CASSPLQSTDTQYF.

The V and J genes are TRBV28 and TRBJ1-2; TRBD1 is a possible D gene (5 bases). V was trimmed by 2 bases and J by 4 bases, leaving 14 bases between them. Germline CDR1 and CDR2: MDHEN and SYDVKM. The CDR3 length is 15 residues. CDR3 coding DNA: TGTGCCAGCAGTTTAGGGGGGGTGGGGGGCTATGGCTACACCTTC. Translated: CASSLGGVGGYGYTF.

J is TRBJ2-3 and V is TRBV7-2; D is ambiguous. The germline V and J ends were trimmed by 4 bases and 4 bases, with 9 bases remaining between them. Germline values: CDR1 SGHTA, CDR2 FQGNSA. The CDR3 runs to 13 residues. For the CDR3, the DNA is TGTGCCAGCAGCTCCCCTCCCCCAGATACGCAGTATTTT. Encoded protein: CASSSPPPDTQYF. Combining the CDR3 with reference TRBV7-2 and TRBJ2-3 gives the whole variable domain GAGVSQSPSNKVTEKGKDVELRCDPISGHTALYWYRQSLGQGLEFLIYFQGNSAPDKSGLPSDRFSAERTGGSVSTLTIQRTQQEDSAVYLCASSSPPPDTQYFGPGTRLTVL.

V gene TRBV7-3 combines with J gene TRBJ1-1; unclear D gene. CDR1 and CDR2 (germline): SGHTA, FQGTGA. This CDR3 region has 13 residues. V gave up 6 bases and J gave up 1 base, with 9 bases separating them. CDR3 DNA: TGTGCCAGCAGTTCCGGGAGGAACACTGAAGCTTTCTTT. Its translation: CASSSGRNTEAFF.

J is TRBJ2-1 and V is TRBV19, with D hard to call. Germline CDR1 LNHDA, CDR2 SQIVND (reference sequence). V was clipped by 6 bases and J by 0 bases, with 9 bases between them. The CDR3 length is 14 residues. The CDR3 sequence is CASRSYSSYNEQFF. DNA of the CDR3: TGTGCCAGTAGATCCTATAGCTCCTACAATGAGCAGTTCTTC.

The chain has TRBV18 and TRBJ2-5; a weak D match, TRBD1 (6 bases). The CDR3 is made up of 14 amino acids. Germline CDR1 reads KGHSH; CDR2 reads LQKENI. Trimming left V 0 bases short and J 5 bases short, with 10 bases between. The CDR3 protein is CASSPPSQGETQYF. CDR3 coding DNA: TGTGCCAGCTCACCACCAAGCCAGGGGGAGACCCAGTACTTC.